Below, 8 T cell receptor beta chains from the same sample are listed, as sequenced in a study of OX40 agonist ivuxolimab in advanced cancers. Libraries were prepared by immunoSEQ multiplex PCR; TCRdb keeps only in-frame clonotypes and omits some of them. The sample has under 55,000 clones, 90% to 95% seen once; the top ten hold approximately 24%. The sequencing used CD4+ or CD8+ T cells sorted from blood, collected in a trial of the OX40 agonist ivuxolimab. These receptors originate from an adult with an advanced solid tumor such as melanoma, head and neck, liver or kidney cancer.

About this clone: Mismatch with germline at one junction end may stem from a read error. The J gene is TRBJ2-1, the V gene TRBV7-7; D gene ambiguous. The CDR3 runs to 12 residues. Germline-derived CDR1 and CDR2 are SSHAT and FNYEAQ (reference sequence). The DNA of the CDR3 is TGTGCTAGCAGCTGGAAGAAGCGAGACACGTTCTTC. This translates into CASSWKKRDTFF.

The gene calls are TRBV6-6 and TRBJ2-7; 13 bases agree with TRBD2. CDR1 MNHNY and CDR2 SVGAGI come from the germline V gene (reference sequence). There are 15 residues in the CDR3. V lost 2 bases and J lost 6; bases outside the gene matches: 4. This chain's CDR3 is CASSYRTSGSGEQYF. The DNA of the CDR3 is TGTGCCAGCAGTTACAGGACTAGCGGGAGTGGCGAGCAGTACTTC.

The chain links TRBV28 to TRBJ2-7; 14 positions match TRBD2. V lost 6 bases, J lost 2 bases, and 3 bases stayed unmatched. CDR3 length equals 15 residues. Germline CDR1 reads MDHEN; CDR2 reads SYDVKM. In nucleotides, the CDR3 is TGTGCCAGCAGATTGGGACTAGCGGGAGCCTACGAGCAGTACTTC. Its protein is CASRLGLAGAYEQYF.

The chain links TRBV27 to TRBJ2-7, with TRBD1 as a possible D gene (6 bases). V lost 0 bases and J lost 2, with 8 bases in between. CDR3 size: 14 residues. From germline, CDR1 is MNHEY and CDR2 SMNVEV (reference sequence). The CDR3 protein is CASSLSPGAYEQYF. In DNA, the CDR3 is TGTGCCAGCAGTTTATCCCCAGGGGCCTACGAGCAGTACTTC.

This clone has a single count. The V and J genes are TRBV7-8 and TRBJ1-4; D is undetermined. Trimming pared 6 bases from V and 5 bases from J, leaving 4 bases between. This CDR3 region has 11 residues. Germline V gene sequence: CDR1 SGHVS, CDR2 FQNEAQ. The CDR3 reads CASSQNEKLFF. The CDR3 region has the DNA TGTGCCAGCAGTCAGAATGAAAAACTGTTTTTT.

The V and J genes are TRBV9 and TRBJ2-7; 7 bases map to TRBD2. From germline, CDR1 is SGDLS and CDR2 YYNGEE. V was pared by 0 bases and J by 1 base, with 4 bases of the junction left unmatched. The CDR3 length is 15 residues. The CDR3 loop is CASSVGGGRSYEQYF. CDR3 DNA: TGTGCCAGCAGCGTAGGAGGCGGGAGATCCTACGAGCAGTACTTC.

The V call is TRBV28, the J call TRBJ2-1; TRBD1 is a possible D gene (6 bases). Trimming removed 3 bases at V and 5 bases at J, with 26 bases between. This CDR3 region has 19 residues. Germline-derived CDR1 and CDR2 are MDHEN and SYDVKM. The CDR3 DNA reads TGTGCCAGCAGTTTCCTCGAGTATTACGAGCCTGGGGGCCACAATGAGCAGTTCTTC. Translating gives CASSFLEYYEPGGHNEQFF.

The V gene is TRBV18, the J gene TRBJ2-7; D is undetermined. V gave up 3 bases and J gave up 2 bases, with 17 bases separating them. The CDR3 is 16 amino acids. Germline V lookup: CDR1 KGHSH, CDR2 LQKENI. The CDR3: CASSPYRPSMTYEQYF. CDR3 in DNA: TGTGCCAGCTCACCTTACCGACCGTCGATGACCTACGAGCAGTACTTC.